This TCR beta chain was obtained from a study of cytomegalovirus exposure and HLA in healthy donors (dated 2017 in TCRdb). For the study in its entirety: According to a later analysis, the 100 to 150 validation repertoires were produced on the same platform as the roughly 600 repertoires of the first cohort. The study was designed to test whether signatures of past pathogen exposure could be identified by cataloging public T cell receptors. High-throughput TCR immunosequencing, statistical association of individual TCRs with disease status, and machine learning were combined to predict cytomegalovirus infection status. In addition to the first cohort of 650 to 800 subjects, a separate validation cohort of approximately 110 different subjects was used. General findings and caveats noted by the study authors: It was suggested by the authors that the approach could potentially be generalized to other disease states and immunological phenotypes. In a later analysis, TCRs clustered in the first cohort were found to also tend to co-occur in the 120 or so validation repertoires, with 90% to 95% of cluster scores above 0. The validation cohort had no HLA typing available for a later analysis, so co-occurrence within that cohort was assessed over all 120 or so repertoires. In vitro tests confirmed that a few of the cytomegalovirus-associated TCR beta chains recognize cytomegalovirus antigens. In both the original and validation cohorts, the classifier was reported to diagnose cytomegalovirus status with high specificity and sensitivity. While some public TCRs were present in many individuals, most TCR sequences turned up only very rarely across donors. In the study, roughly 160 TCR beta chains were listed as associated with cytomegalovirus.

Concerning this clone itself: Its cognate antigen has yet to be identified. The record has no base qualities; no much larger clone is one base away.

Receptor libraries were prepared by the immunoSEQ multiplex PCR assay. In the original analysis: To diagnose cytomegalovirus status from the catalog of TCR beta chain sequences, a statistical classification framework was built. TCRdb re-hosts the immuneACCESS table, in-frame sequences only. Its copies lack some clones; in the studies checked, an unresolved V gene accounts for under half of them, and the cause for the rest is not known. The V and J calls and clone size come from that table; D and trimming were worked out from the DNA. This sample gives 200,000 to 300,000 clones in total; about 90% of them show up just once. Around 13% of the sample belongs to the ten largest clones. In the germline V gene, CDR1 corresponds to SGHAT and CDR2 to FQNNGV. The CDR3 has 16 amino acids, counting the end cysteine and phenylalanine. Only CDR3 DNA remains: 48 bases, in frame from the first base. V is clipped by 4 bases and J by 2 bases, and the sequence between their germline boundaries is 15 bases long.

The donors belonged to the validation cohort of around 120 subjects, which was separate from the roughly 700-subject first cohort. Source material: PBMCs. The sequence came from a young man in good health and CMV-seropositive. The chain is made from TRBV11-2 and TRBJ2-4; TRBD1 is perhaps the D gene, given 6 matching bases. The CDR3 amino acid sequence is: CASSSDPWGPKNIQYF. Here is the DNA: TGTGCCAGCAGCTCAGACCCCTGGGGGCCCAAAAACATTCAGTACTTC.